The 14 T cell receptor beta chains listed next were all sequenced from one sample in a study of T cells in localized non-small cell lung cancer. Using immunoSEQ multiplex PCR, the repertoire was profiled, and TCRdb retains in-frame clones only, with some absent. The top ten hold 18% of the sample, which has 52,000 or so clones, 75% to 90% seen once. The specimen was peripheral blood, collected before any cancer treatment. The origin of the receptors is a male donor aged 60 or over with stage III squamous cell lung carcinoma.

The chain joins TRBV30 to TRBJ1-4, with a weak D call TRBD1 (5 bases). Germline V gene sequence: CDR1 GTSNPN, CDR2 SVGIG (reference sequence). The CDR3 loop spans 13 amino acids. V lost 1 base to trimming and J lost 5 bases, with 8 bases between them. In DNA, the CDR3 is TGTGCCTGGAGTGAGGCAGGGAATGAAAAACTGTTTTTT. Translation gives CAWSEAGNEKLFF.

The J gene is TRBJ1-5, the V gene TRBV5-5; TRBD1 agrees at 9 bases. Per germline, CDR1 SGHKS and CDR2 YYEKEE (reference sequence). This CDR3 is 17 amino acids long. After removal of 0 bases from V and 2 bases from J, the junction contained 6 bases not matched to a gene. The CDR3 is CASSLAMRQGGNQPQHF. The DNA of the CDR3 is TGTGCCAGCAGCTTGGCTATGAGACAGGGGGGCAATCAGCCCCAGCATTTT.

This clone has a single count. This chain connects TRBV20-1 to TRBJ2-5, with a possible D match to TRBD2 (6 bases). In germline, CDR1 is DFQATT, CDR2 SNEGSKA (reference sequence). The CDR3 is 11 amino acids. V lost 6 bases and J lost 2, with 7 bases in between. The CDR3 nucleotides are TGCAGTGCACGGGAGCAAGAGACCCAGTACTTC. Translated, it gives CSAREQETQYF.

This clone was counted between two and nine times. This chain connects TRBV29-1 to TRBJ2-5; no firm D call. From germline, CDR1 is SQVTM and CDR2 ANQGSEA. CDR3 length equals 10 residues. Trimming removed 6 bases at V and 2 bases at J, with 4 bases between. CDR3 in DNA: TGCAGCGTCCGACAAGAGACCCAGTACTTC. This translates into CSVRQETQYF. Complete variable domain (other parts from reference TRBV29-1 and TRBJ2-5): SAVISQKPSRDICQRGTSLTIQCQVDSQVTMMFWYRQQPGQSLTLIATANQGSEATYESGFVIDKFPISRPNLTFSTLTVSNMSPEDSSIYLCSVRQETQYFGPGTRLLVL.

This clone was seen a single time. The chain carries TRBV6-6 and TRBJ1-2, with TRBD1 as a possible D gene (5 bases). V dropped 6 bases and J dropped 5 bases, with 19 bases sitting between them. The CDR3 sequence is 15 residues long. Germline-derived CDR1 and CDR2 are MNHNY and SVGAGI (reference sequence). The CDR3 sequence is CASRHHQRRDYGYTF. CDR3 DNA sequence: TGTGCCAGCAGACATCACCAACGCAGGGATTATGGCTACACCTTC.

In its sample, this clone was seen a few times. The chain is built from TRBV10-3 and TRBJ2-7; no clear D gene. CDR1 and CDR2 (germline): ENHRY, SYGVKD. V was clipped by 3 bases and J by 7 bases, with 13 bases between them. The CDR3 contains 13 residues. The CDR3 DNA reads TGTGCCATCAGTGAAAGAGGCCTCCCAGAGCAGTACTTC. It is translated as CAISERGLPEQYF.

This chain links TRBV7-6 with TRBJ2-5; TRBD1 agrees at 9 bases. This CDR3 spans 19 amino acids. The germline CDR1 and CDR2 sequences are SGHVS and FNYEAQ. V shed 4 bases, J shed 7 bases, and the junction held 22 bases outside the gene matches. CDR3 in amino acids: CASSYRTGVSGGAIGTQYF. DNA for the CDR3: TGTGCCAGCAGCTACAGGACAGGGGTTTCCGGAGGCGCGATTGGGACCCAGTACTTC.

The genes are TRBV7-9 and TRBJ2-5, with no clear D. V lost 6 bases and J lost 5, with 19 bases in between. This CDR3 spans 15 amino acids. Per germline, CDR1 SEHNR and CDR2 FQNEAQ (reference sequence). CDR3 amino acids: CASRPPLRMGETQYF. The CDR3 DNA reads as TGTGCCAGCAGGCCGCCCCTTAGAATGGGGGAGACCCAGTACTTC.

V is TRBV19 and J is TRBJ1-1; TRBD1 agrees at 8 bases. The junction had 8 bases not matched to a gene; V was cut back by 4 bases and J by 4 bases. The CDR3 totals 15 residues. Germline values: CDR1 LNHDA, CDR2 SQIVND (reference sequence). The DNA of the CDR3 is TGTGCCAGTAGTACCGCCGGGACAGGTGGCACTGAAGCTTTCTTT. It translates to CASSTAGTGGTEAFF. Full variable domain (missing parts from reference TRBV19 and TRBJ1-1): DGGITQSPKYLFRKEGQNVTLSCEQNLNHDAMYWYRQDPGQGLRLIYYSQIVNDFQKGDIAEGYSVSREKKESFPLTVTSAQKNPTAFYLCASSTAGTGGTEAFFGQGTRLTVV.

The rearrangement links TRBV7-2 to TRBJ2-7; D call uncertain. With 6 bases removed from V and 6 bases from J, the gap between germline ends came to 12 bases. CDR1 and CDR2 (germline): SGHTA, FQGNSA. This CDR3 is built from 12 residues. The CDR3 coding sequence is TGTGCCAGCAGTCAATCAGGTCGCGAGCAGTACTTC. Its protein product is CASSQSGREQYF.

The chain combines TRBV7-9 with TRBJ1-2; no clear D. The germline V and J ends were trimmed by 3 bases and 4 bases, with 9 bases remaining between them. The CDR3 is 13 amino acids. Germline CDR1 reads SEHNR; CDR2 reads FQNEAQ (reference sequence). The DNA of the CDR3 is TGTGCCAGCAGCTTTTTAGACTCCTATGGCTACACCTTC. Translating gives CASSFLDSYGYTF.

This clone was detected once. This chain links TRBV11-2 with TRBJ1-4; D uncertain. Per germline, CDR1 SGHAT and CDR2 FQNNGV. Trimming stripped 0 bases from V and 4 bases from J, with 12 bases between. The CDR3 loop spans 16 amino acids. Here the CDR3 DNA reads TGTGCCAGCAGCTTAGAGTCCTATGGATATAATGAAAAACTGTTTTTT. Translated, it gives CASSLESYGYNEKLFF.

This clone has just a few counts. The V and J genes are TRBV6-1 and TRBJ1-5, with D perhaps matching TRBD1 (6 bases). V was pared by 0 bases and J by 1 base, with 10 bases between. CDR1 and CDR2 (germline): MNHNS, SASEGT. This CDR3 has 16 amino acids. The CDR3: CASSEAPRGSNQPQHF. The CDR3 DNA sequence: TGTGCCAGCAGTGAAGCGCCCAGGGGAAGCAATCAGCCCCAGCATTTT.

The chain links TRBV6-5 to TRBJ1-2, with D hard to call. Trimming removed 6 bases from V and 0 bases from J, with 5 bases in between. CDR1 is MNHEY, CDR2 SVGAGI, per germline. CDR3 length: 12 amino acids. CDR3: CASSPANYGYTF. In nucleotides, the CDR3 is TGTGCCAGCAGCCCAGCTAACTATGGCTACACCTTC.